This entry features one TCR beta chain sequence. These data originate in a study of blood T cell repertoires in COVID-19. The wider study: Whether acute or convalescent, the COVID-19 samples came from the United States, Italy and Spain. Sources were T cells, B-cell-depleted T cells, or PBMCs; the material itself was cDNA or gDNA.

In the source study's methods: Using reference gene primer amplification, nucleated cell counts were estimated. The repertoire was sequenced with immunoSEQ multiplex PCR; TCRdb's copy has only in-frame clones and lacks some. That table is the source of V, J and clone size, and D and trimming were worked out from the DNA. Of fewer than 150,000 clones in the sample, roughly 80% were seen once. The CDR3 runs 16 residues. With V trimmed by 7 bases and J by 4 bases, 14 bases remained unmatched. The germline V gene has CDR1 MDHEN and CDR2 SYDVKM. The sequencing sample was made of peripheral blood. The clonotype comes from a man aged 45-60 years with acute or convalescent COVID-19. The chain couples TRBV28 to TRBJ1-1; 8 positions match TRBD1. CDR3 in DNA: TGTGCCAGCAACCATCATGGGACAGGTCCGGTCACTGAAGCTTTCTTT. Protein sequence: CASNHHGTGPVTEAFF.